This T cell receptor beta chain was retrieved from a study of T cells in Graves' hyperthyroidism and ophthalmopathy. Whole-study findings and limits: Also found in blood were most expanded thyroid clonotypes above 0.001.

This CDR3 is built from 12 residues. Between the trimmed V and J ends, which lost 8 bases and 2 bases, there was a span of 9 bases. Germline lookup yields CDR1 MNHNS and CDR2 SASEGT. The TCR beta CDR3 regions underwent amplification using RNA transcripts as the source. The HTBI primer set served for first-round RT-PCR of the TCR CDR3. TCRdb ran MiXCR on the multiplex PCR reads and lists one entry per CDR3 protein. The sample has about 720,000 distinct CDR3 sequences, roughly a sixth seen once; the top ten hold over 15%. This clonotype was detected only a few times. Its antigen is not known. The sequence was collected from a woman aged 50 to 60 with Graves' hyperthyroidism that later progressed to Graves' ophthalmopathy. The chain carries TRBV6-1 and TRBJ1-2; no reliable D call. The sequenced sample consisted of blood. As DNA, the CDR3 is TGTGCCAGCTTGAACACGAACTATGGCTACACCTTC. It translates to CASLNTNYGYTF.